These T cell receptor beta chains were read from a single sample in a study of blood T cell repertoires in COVID-19. Libraries were prepared by immunoSEQ multiplex PCR; TCRdb keeps only in-frame clonotypes and omits some of them. Altogether tens of thousands of clones are present, 91% being singletons, with the ten largest covering 1.9%. Sequencing was done on a sample of peripheral blood. The receptors originated from a woman aged 45-60 years in a cohort sampled during active COVID-19. The CDR3 runs from the conserved cysteine through the conserved F or W. The order of the fields is J gene, D gene, V gene, clone size, CDR3 protein, CDR3 DNA. A D gene is named only where the DNA matches it firmly. The size of a clone is reported for some rows only, either as once, few or many, or as a class for expanded clones.

j_gene: TRBJ2-5
d_gene: .
v_gene: TRBV18
abundance: .
CDR3aa: CASSPPGGGQETQYF
CDR3nt: TGTGCCAGCTCACCACCGGGAGGAGGCCAAGAGACCCAGTACTTC

j_gene: TRBJ2-7
d_gene: TRBD1
v_gene: TRBV11-2
abundance: .
CDR3aa: CASSSGQGGSYF
CDR3nt: TGTGCCAGCAGCTCGGGACAGGGAGGGTCGTACTTC

j_gene: TRBJ2-1
d_gene: .
v_gene: TRBV15
abundance: .
CDR3aa: CATSRVESNEQFF
CDR3nt: TGTGCCACCAGCAGAGTAGAATCAAATGAGCAGTTCTTC

j_gene: TRBJ1-1
d_gene: .
v_gene: TRBV7-9
abundance: .
CDR3aa: CASSLARRGGTEAFF
CDR3nt: TGTGCCAGCAGCTTAGCCCGGCGGGGTGGCACTGAAGCTTTCTTT

j_gene: TRBJ2-3
d_gene: TRBD2
v_gene: TRBV5-6
abundance: .
CDR3aa: CASSWGLAGNTDTQYF
CDR3nt: TGTGCCAGCAGCTGGGGACTAGCGGGAAACACAGATACGCAGTATTTT

j_gene: TRBJ2-3
d_gene: TRBD1
v_gene: TRBV27
abundance: .
CDR3aa: CASKRDRAPASTDTQYF
CDR3nt: TGTGCCAGCAAACGAGACAGGGCCCCGGCTAGCACAGATACGCAGTATTTT

j_gene: TRBJ1-6
d_gene: TRBD1
v_gene: TRBV9
abundance: .
CDR3aa: CASSVTGGISPLHF
CDR3nt: TGTGCCAGCAGCGTCACAGGGGGCATTTCACCCCTCCACTTT

j_gene: TRBJ1-1
d_gene: .
v_gene: TRBV20-1
abundance: .
CDR3aa: CSASRVINTEAFF
CDR3nt: TGCAGTGCTAGTCGGGTTATTAACACTGAAGCTTTCTTT

j_gene: TRBJ1-3
d_gene: .
v_gene: TRBV5-1
abundance: .
CDR3aa: CASSLGQVTGNTIYF
CDR3nt: TGCGCCAGCAGCTTGGGGCAGGTTACTGGAAACACCATATATTTT

j_gene: TRBJ2-1
d_gene: TRBD1
v_gene: TRBV11-3
abundance: .
CDR3aa: CASSKLALATGGNEQFF
CDR3nt: TGTGCCAGCAGCAAACTTGCCTTAGCGACAGGGGGCAATGAGCAGTTCTTC

j_gene: TRBJ1-1
d_gene: .
v_gene: TRBV24-1
abundance: .
CDR3aa: CATSSPLNTEAFF
CDR3nt: TGTGCCACCAGTAGCCCATTGAACACTGAAGCTTTCTTT

j_gene: TRBJ2-4
d_gene: .
v_gene: TRBV15
abundance: .
CDR3aa: CATSRPGATKNIQYF
CDR3nt: TGTGCCACCAGCAGGCCAGGGGCTACCAAAAACATTCAGTACTTC

j_gene: TRBJ2-7
d_gene: .
v_gene: TRBV7-9
abundance: .
CDR3aa: CASSLEGGYEQYF
CDR3nt: TGTGCCAGCAGCTTAGAGGGAGGTTACGAGCAGTACTTC

j_gene: TRBJ2-1
d_gene: .
v_gene: TRBV5-1
abundance: .
CDR3aa: CASSLISSVDEQFF
CDR3nt: TGCGCCAGCAGCTTGATCTCCAGCGTTGATGAGCAGTTCTTC

j_gene: TRBJ1-4
d_gene: .
v_gene: TRBV11-2
abundance: .
CDR3aa: CASSRTQGRVEKLFF
CDR3nt: TGTGCCAGCAGCCGAACACAGGGAAGGGTTGAAAAACTGTTTTTT

j_gene: TRBJ1-2
d_gene: .
v_gene: TRBV7-2
abundance: .
CDR3aa: CASSTATRGYTF
CDR3nt: TGTGCCAGCAGCACCGCCACCCGGGGCTACACCTTC

j_gene: TRBJ1-5
d_gene: .
v_gene: TRBV11-2
abundance: .
CDR3aa: CASSPGQYNQPQHF
CDR3nt: TGTGCCAGCAGCCCCGGACAGTACAATCAGCCCCAGCATTTT

j_gene: TRBJ2-1
d_gene: .
v_gene: TRBV28
abundance: .
CDR3aa: CASSALGGNNEQFF
CDR3nt: TGTGCCAGCAGTGCCTTGGGGGGAAACAATGAGCAGTTCTTC

j_gene: TRBJ2-7
d_gene: TRBD1
v_gene: TRBV29-1
abundance: few
CDR3aa: CSAWTGVYEQYF
CDR3nt: TGCAGCGCTTGGACAGGGGTCTACGAGCAGTACTTC

j_gene: TRBJ2-1
d_gene: TRBD2
v_gene: TRBV3-1/TRBV3-2
abundance: .
CDR3aa: CASSLFSGRAEQFF
CDR3nt: TGTGCCAGCAGCCTGTTTAGCGGGAGGGCTGAGCAGTTCTTC

j_gene: TRBJ1-5
d_gene: TRBD1
v_gene: TRBV7-9
abundance: .
CDR3aa: CASSFSTGAGDQPQHF
CDR3nt: TGTGCCAGCAGCTTTTCAACAGGGGCTGGTGATCAGCCCCAGCATTTT

j_gene: TRBJ2-2
d_gene: TRBD2
v_gene: TRBV15
abundance: .
CDR3aa: CATGPPGGNTGELFF
CDR3nt: TGTGCCACCGGACCGCCGGGGGGGAACACCGGGGAGCTGTTTTTT

j_gene: TRBJ1-2
d_gene: .
v_gene: TRBV4-1
abundance: .
CDR3aa: CASSQSQGANYGYTF
CDR3nt: TGCGCCAGCAGCCAATCTCAGGGCGCTAACTATGGCTACACCTTC

j_gene: TRBJ2-7
d_gene: .
v_gene: TRBV7-7
abundance: .
CDR3aa: CASSLGEDSYEQYF
CDR3nt: TGTGCTAGCAGCTTAGGGGAGGACTCCTACGAGCAGTACTTC

j_gene: TRBJ2-1
d_gene: .
v_gene: TRBV28
abundance: .
CDR3aa: CASSLWSGAGSYNEQFF
CDR3nt: TGTGCCAGCAGTTTATGGTCGGGAGCGGGTAGTTACAATGAGCAGTTCTTC